The 4 T cell receptor beta chains below come from one sample, sequenced in a study of Tregs in tolerant kidney transplant recipients. Profiled with immunoSEQ multiplex PCR; TCRdb holds only in-frame clones, not every one. Of some 88,000 clones detected, over 85% appear once; the ten largest clones hold 4.5% to 5%. The sequencing sample was made of CD8+ T cells from blood. These receptors were collected from a human donor in good health.

The chain combines TRBV10-2 with TRBJ1-5, with TRBD1 matching over 8 bases. The CDR3 covers 15 residues. V dropped 4 bases and J dropped 1; count of bases not matched to a gene: 3. CDR1 WSHSY and CDR2 SAAADI come from the germline V gene. Here the CDR3 DNA reads TGCGCCAGCAGTGGGACAGGGAGCAGCAATCAGCCCCAGCATTTT. It encodes CASSGTGSSNQPQHF.

The chain couples TRBV10-1 to TRBJ2-1, with TRBD2 matching 9 bases. This CDR3 comprises 19 residues. The germline gives CDR1 WNHNN, CDR2 SYGVQD (reference sequence). The V and J ends lost 2 bases and 1 base, in that order; junction bases with no gene match: 12. The CDR3 loop is CASSEGVTSGLKSYNEQFF. In DNA form, the CDR3 reads TGCGCCAGCAGTGAGGGAGTGACTAGCGGACTTAAGTCCTACAATGAGCAGTTCTTC.

Worth noting for this clone: This same CDR3 is encoded by further DNA sequences in the sample. The V gene is TRBV6-1, the J gene TRBJ2-7; D assignment may be TRBD1 or TRBD2 (6 bases each). The CDR3 covers 12 residues. The V gene's germline CDR1 is MNHNS and CDR2 SASEGT. V lost 6 bases to trimming and J lost 7 bases, with 13 bases between them. CDR3 sequence: CASRGWGAEQYF. For the CDR3, the DNA is TGTGCCAGCAGGGGGTGGGGGGCTGAGCAGTACTTC.

V gene TRBV28 combines with J gene TRBJ2-1; 12 bases are shared with TRBD2. Germline V gene data show CDR1 as MDHEN and CDR2 as SYDVKM. Trimming took 5 bases from V and 1 from J; bases not matched to a gene: 3. The CDR3 has 16 residues. The CDR3 DNA reads as TGTGCCAGCAGTCCCGGACTAGCGGGGTCCTACAATGAGCAGTTCTTC. Translation: CASSPGLAGSYNEQFF.